The sequence of this T cell receptor (beta chain) was determined in a study of STAT5B mutations in CD4+ large granular lymphocyte leukemia (dated by TCRdb to 2022 to 2024). About the full investigation: Among healthy controls, the CDR3 'QG' motif was associated with a particular HLA allele. The purity of purified fractions was confirmed by flow cytometry on FACSCanto II or FACSVerse to exceed 95% among lymphocytes. The study compared the TCRbeta repertoires of patients with CD4+ T-cell large granular lymphocyte leukemia against those of healthy blood donors.

V loses 8 bases at its end and J loses 9 bases; junction bases beyond the gene matches: 10. As encoded in the germline V gene, CDR1 is ENHRY while CDR2 is SYGVKD. The CDR3 runs 14 amino acids, cysteine and phenylalanine included. Only the CDR3 portion is preserved as DNA: 42 bases, with reading frame beginning at the first base. The healthy control group was made up of roughly 34 blood donors, and the Finnish Red Cross blood service supplied their buffy coats. All TCR-sequenced material derived from peripheral blood: patient blood samples and healthy donor buffy coats. Peripheral blood mononuclear cells were isolated by Ficoll-Hypaque gradient centrifugation. CD4+ cells were purified magnetically from the buffy coats of healthy controls. Genomic DNA was extracted using the Gentra Puregene Cell and Tissue kit, and a Qubit 2.0 fluorometer was used to quantify it. Turning to this clone: Its antigen has not been determined. The input lacks base qualities; no much larger clone sits a single base away.

Study-level results and caveats: Greater clonality appeared to be present in CD4-sorted patient repertoires than in healthy CD4+ repertoires, and the difference was retained after the putative leukemic clones were removed. Enrichment of TRBV06-family usage was observed among the top patient clones (8/27) relative to healthy controls (2/35). The data were not HLA-matched, and the higher clonality in CD4+ T-LGLL than in CD8+ T-LGLL could be due to the relatively small sample size. Each patient's main leukemic clonotypes were private, but about a quarter of these clonotypes showed up at low frequency in the non-leukemic repertoires of other patients.

The immunoSEQ assay at survey resolution was applied to genomic DNA for sequencing of TCRbeta rearrangements. The authors' analysis ran thus. In the TCR sequencing data, the lowest productive clonotype frequency that could be detected was 2.59 x 10-5. Only productive TCRbeta rearrangements, meaning sequences that were complete and in-frame, were kept for the analyses. Clonality for each sample was calculated as Simpson clonality in the immunoSEQ Analyzer version 3.0. Clones were categorized by frequency as very rare, small, medium, large (1-20%) or hyperexpanded (>20%). Generation probabilities were estimated with OLGA 1.2.3, V-gene circos plots were made with VDJtools, specificities were looked up in VDJdb, and CDR3 motifs were identified with GLIPH. TCRdb provides this immuneACCESS table in a form limited to in-frame rearrangements. Some clones are lacking; in checked studies, under half of them reflect an unresolved V gene, and why the rest are absent is not known. That table furnishes V, J and clone size, whereas the DNA furnished D and trimming. The sample has fewer than 35,000 clones on record, roughly 77% of them singletons. Less than 0.5% of the sample goes to the ten largest clones.

The V and J genes are TRBV10-3 and TRBJ2-1, with TRBD2 matching 10 junction bases. This clonotype was sampled from a human donor in good health. Sequences were obtained from CD4+ T cells from blood buffy coats. The bases read TGTGCCATCTCACAGCGGGGGGGCCCACCTGAGCAGTTCTTC. The encoded protein is CAISQRGGPPEQFF.